The clone carrying this TCR beta chain turned up a few times. As yet, its antigen is unknown. The data derive from a study of Graves' ophthalmopathy and Graves' hyperthyroidism. Whole-study findings and limits: Separation of ophthalmopathy from stable hyperthyroidism was achieved by a 13-signature model, at around 88% sensitivity and roughly 81% specificity.

Beta-chain TCR CDR3 regions were amplified from RNA transcripts. The authors performed first-round RT-PCR with HTBI primers and then a second-round multiplex PCR. Via MiXCR, TCRdb re-called the multiplex PCR reads, giving one row per CDR3 protein. The sample consists of a few hundred thousand distinct CDR3 sequences, about a sixth of them appearing once. As diagnostic evidence, clinical symptoms, serum thyroxine, TRAb, thyroid ultrasound and orbital computed tomography were relied upon. The germline V gene encodes CDR1 SGHRS and CDR2 YFSETQ. The CDR3 has 16 amino acids. V dropped 0 bases and J dropped 1 base, with 14 bases sitting between them.

The specimen was peripheral blood. The sequence derives from a woman aged 18-29 years with Graves' ophthalmopathy. The V gene is TRBV5-1, the J gene TRBJ2-7; tentatively, D is TRBD1 or TRBD2 (6 bases each). This chain's CDR3 is CASSLDSGGLSYEQYF. The CDR3 bases are TGCGCCAGCAGCTTGGATTCCGGGGGCTTATCCTACGAGCAGTACTTC.